This T cell receptor (beta chain) was recorded in a study of blood T cells in healthy people across ages. Study conclusions and caveats: Not knowing donor CMV status may have confounded expanded clonotype changes. Greater diversity and more naive CD4+ cells were seen in long-lived donors than in aged donors.

V was shortened by 3 bases and J by 1 base, with 13 bases between the two germline ends. CDR3 length: 16 residues. It was with a sample-barcoded 5' primer and a J-beta primer mix that a second PCR of roughly 7 to 12 cycles was run. MiXCR, run by TCRdb on the 5' RACE reads, gives a single entry per CDR3 protein. The data show about 1.5 million distinct CDR3 sequences, about 40% seen once. This clonotype has only a few counts. What it binds is not known. This clonotype was sampled from a woman between 18 and 29 years old in good health. Specimen: blood. The chain links TRBV12-3 or TRBV12-4 to TRBJ2-1, with a tentative D call TRBD1 (5 bases). CDR3 loop: CASSFGLTASYNEQFF. The CDR3 DNA follows: TGTGCCAGCAGTTTTGGTCTGACAGCATCCTACAATGAGCAGTTCTTC.